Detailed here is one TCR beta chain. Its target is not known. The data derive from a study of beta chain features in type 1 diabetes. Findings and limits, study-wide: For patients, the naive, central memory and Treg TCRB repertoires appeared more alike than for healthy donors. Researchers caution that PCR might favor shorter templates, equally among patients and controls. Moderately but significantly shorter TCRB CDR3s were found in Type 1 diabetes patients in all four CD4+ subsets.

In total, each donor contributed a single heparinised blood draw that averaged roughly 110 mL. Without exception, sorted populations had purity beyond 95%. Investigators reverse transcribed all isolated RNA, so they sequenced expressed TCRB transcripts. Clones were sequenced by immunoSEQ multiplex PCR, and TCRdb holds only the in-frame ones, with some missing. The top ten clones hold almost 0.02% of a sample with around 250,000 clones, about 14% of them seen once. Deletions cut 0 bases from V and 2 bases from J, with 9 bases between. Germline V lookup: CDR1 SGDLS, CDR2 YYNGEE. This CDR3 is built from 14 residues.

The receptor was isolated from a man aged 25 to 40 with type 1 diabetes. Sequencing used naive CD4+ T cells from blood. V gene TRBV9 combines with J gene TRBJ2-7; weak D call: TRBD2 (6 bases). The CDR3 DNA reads TGTGCCAGCAGCGTAGGGGGGGATGCCTACGAGCAGTACTTC. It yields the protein CASSVGGDAYEQYF. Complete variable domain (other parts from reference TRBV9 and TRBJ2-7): DSGVTQTPKHLITATGQRVTLRCSPRSGDLSVYWYQQSLDQGLQFLIQYYNGEERAKGNILERFSAQQFPDLHSELNLSSLELGDSALYFCASSVGGDAYEQYFGPGTRLTVT.